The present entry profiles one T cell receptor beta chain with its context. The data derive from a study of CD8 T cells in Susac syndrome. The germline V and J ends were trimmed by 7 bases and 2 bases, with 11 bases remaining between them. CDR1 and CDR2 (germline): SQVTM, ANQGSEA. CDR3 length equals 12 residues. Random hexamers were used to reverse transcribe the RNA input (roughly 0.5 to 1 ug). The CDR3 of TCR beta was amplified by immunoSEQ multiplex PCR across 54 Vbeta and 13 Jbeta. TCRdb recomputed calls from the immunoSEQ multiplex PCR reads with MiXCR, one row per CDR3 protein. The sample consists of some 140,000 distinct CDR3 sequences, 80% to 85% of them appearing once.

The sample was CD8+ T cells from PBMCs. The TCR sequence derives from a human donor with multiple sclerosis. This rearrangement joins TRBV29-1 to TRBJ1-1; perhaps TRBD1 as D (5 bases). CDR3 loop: CSAWDLNTEAFF. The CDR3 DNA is TGCAGCGCTTGGGACTTAAACACTGAAGCTTTCTTT.